The 5 T cell receptor beta chains listed next were all sequenced from one sample in a study of CD8+ T cells in alopecia areata. Treatment in this sample: oral pan-JAK inhibitor, 5-10 mg twice daily. Sequencing relied on a cDNA template that was reverse transcribed from extracted RNA. Method: immunoSEQ multiplex PCR; TCRdb's copy keeps in-frame clones and lacks some. The table has more than 100,000 clones, over 75% seen once. The sample in question was CD8+ T cells sorted from blood, obtained between weeks 30 and 35, from a patient treated with tofacitinib. Source of these receptors: a human donor with alopecia areata.

This chain joins TRBV7-9 and TRBJ2-3, with D maybe TRBD2 (6 bases). This CDR3 has 15 residues. The V end was cut by 4 bases, the J end by 3 bases, with 14 bases between. Per germline, CDR1 SEHNR and CDR2 FQNEAQ (reference sequence). CDR3 protein: CASSWWDGSTDTQYF. CDR3 bases: TGTGCCAGCAGCTGGTGGGACGGGAGTACAGATACGCAGTATTTT.

The rearrangement uses TRBV2 and TRBJ2-7; 8 bases line up with TRBD1. The germline gives CDR1 SNHLY, CDR2 FYNNEI. The CDR3 consists of 14 residues. V lost 8 bases, J lost 6 bases, and 12 bases stayed unmatched. Here the CDR3 DNA reads TGTGCCAGCCCGACCGGGACAGGATATAGCGAGCAGTACTTC. Amino acids: CASPTGTGYSEQYF.

The chain uses TRBV7-9 and TRBJ2-3; D is ambiguous. V dropped 4 bases and J dropped 5 bases, with 10 bases sitting between them. Germline V gene sequence: CDR1 SEHNR, CDR2 FQNEAQ (reference sequence). The CDR3 totals 13 residues. CDR3 amino acids: CASSSWAGDTQYF. The CDR3 DNA sequence: TGTGCCAGCAGCTCTTGGGCAGGAGATACGCAGTATTTT.

As to this clone: This same CDR3 is encoded by further DNA sequences in the sample. The chain recombines TRBV7-9 with TRBJ2-7; TRBD1 matches 7 bases. This CDR3 is 15 amino acids long. Unmatched junction bases numbered 7, after V lost 5 bases and J lost 0 bases. Per germline, CDR1 SEHNR and CDR2 FQNEAQ (reference sequence). The CDR3 coding sequence is TGTGCCAGCAGCCCTACGGACAGGCCCTCCTACGAGCAGTACTTC. Translation gives CASSPTDRPSYEQYF.

This rearrangement joins TRBV27 to TRBJ2-7; 8 bases line up with TRBD1. The V and J ends lost 5 bases and 5 bases, in that order; junction bases with no gene match: 5. This CDR3 comprises 13 residues. Germline CDR1 reads MNHEY; CDR2 reads SMNVEV (reference sequence). In nucleotides, the CDR3 is TGTGCCAGCAGTCTCGGACAGGGCGACGAGCAGTACTTC. It specifies CASSLGQGDEQYF.